This is a list of T cell receptor beta chains from one sample in a study of blood T cell repertoires in COVID-19. The repertoire was sequenced with immunoSEQ multiplex PCR; TCRdb's copy has only in-frame clones and lacks some. The profile covers 100,000 to 150,000 clones, with less than 85% appearing a single time and about 15% taken by the ten largest. The sample was peripheral blood. These receptors were collected from a woman of 80 years or more with acute or convalescent COVID-19. Each CDR3 is given with its conserved first and last residue. D genes are given only for firm matches. Not every row has a clone size; where given, it reads once, few, many or a size class.

TRBJ2-1	-	TRBV30	once	TGTGCCTGGAACAAGGAGGAGCGGAACAATGAGCAGTTCTTC	CAWNKEERNNEQFF
TRBJ2-1	-	TRBV6-1	-	TGTGCCAGCAGTGAAGCGTCCCGCGGGTCCTACAATGAGCAGTTCTTC	CASSEASRGSYNEQFF
TRBJ1-3	TRBD1	TRBV9	-	TGTGCCAGCAGCGGCGCCCTGGGACAGCTCTCTGGAAACACCATATATTTT	CASSGALGQLSGNTIYF
TRBJ1-1	TRBD1	TRBV18	once	TGTGCCAGCTCACCGTTGGACAGGGACACTGAAGCTTTCTTT	CASSPLDRDTEAFF
TRBJ2-1	-	TRBV16	-	TGTGCCAGCAGCCCAGTGGGGGCGAGCTCCTACAATGGGCAGTTCTTC	CASSPVGASSYNGQFF
TRBJ2-7	TRBD1	TRBV6-2/TRBV6-3	-	TGTGCCAGCAGTTACTCGAGGCAGGGGGTTTCGGAGCAGTACTTC	CASSYSRQGVSEQYF
TRBJ2-7	TRBD2	TRBV11-2	-	TGTGCCAGCAGCTTAGGGGGTAGCGGGAGTTACGAGCAGTACTTC	CASSLGGSGSYEQYF
TRBJ1-2	-	TRBV27	-	TGTGCCAGCAGCATGGGGGGGACGGGGAATGGCTACACCTTC	CASSMGGTGNGYTF
TRBJ2-3	TRBD2	TRBV4-3	-	TGCGCCAGCAGCCCCACTAGCGGGGGCACAGATACGCAGTATTTT	CASSPTSGGTDTQYF
TRBJ1-1	-	TRBV7-9	-	TGTGCCAGCAGCTTAGGTGCGATAATGATCGCTGAAGCTTTCTTT	CASSLGAIMIAEAFF
TRBJ2-3	-	TRBV12-5	few	TGTGCTAGTGGTTTGGGCGGGAGCACAGATACGCAGTATTTT	CASGLGGSTDTQYF
TRBJ1-2	-	TRBV19	-	TGTGCCAGTAGTATAGCCCCAACAGGGACCTATGGCTACACCTTC	CASSIAPTGTYGYTF
TRBJ2-7	-	TRBV7-2	few	TGTGCCAGCAGCTTATCTGTTGGGGGGGAGCAGTACTTC	CASSLSVGGEQYF
TRBJ1-5	-	TRBV18	-	TGTGCCAGCTCAAGACAGGACAATCAGCCCCAGCATTTT	CASSRQDNQPQHF
TRBJ1-6	-	TRBV30	-	TGTGCCAGACGTGATCAGGGGAATAATTCACCCCTCCACTTT	CARRDQGNNSPLHF
TRBJ1-5	-	TRBV5-8	-	TGTGCCAGCAGCTTGGTTCCTCCCCAGCATTTT	CASSLVPPQHF
TRBJ2-7	-	TRBV25-1	-	TGTGCCAGCCCCCCTTGCGAGCAGTACTTC	CASPPCEQYF
TRBJ2-1	TRBD2	TRBV7-2	-	TGTGCCAGCAGCCGCGGGGGGGTAGCGGGGAACGAGTACAATGAGCAGTTCTTC	CASSRGGVAGNEYNEQFF
TRBJ2-7	TRBD1	TRBV27	-	TGTGCCAGCAGTTCGGACAGGAGGCCCTACGAGCAGTACTTC	CASSSDRRPYEQYF
TRBJ2-3	-	TRBV7-2	-	TGTGCCAGCAGCGGGACGGACTACACAGATACGCAGTATTTT	CASSGTDYTDTQYF